This T cell receptor (beta chain) was found in a study of T cells in Graves' hyperthyroidism and ophthalmopathy. Overall study findings and caveats: With a median lead of about 6.9 months before onset, the model predicted ophthalmopathy.

The germline gives CDR1 SNHLY, CDR2 FYNNEI. Trimming took 1 base from V and 10 from J; bases not matched to a gene: 6. The CDR3 totals 15 residues. There are a few counts of this clonotype. The antigen is unknown. Amplification of TCR beta CDR3 regions was performed using RNA transcripts as template. HTBI primers drove first-round RT-PCR of the TCR CDR3. TCRdb reanalysed the multiplex PCR reads using MiXCR and keeps one entry per CDR3 protein. The sample has 480,000 or so distinct CDR3 sequences, over 35% seen once; the top ten hold about two fifths. The sample taken for sequencing was peripheral blood or thyroid tissue (not recorded which). The origin of this receptor is an adult woman with Graves' disease, either hyperthyroidism or ophthalmopathy (not recorded which). The genes are TRBV2 and TRBJ1-6; 8 bases map to TRBD1. The CDR3 is CASSEGQGRHSPLHF. CDR3 in DNA: TGTGCCAGCAGTGAAGGACAGGGGCGACACTCACCCCTCCACTTT. Complete variable domain (other parts from reference TRBV2 and TRBJ1-6): EPEVTQTPSHQVTQMGQEVILRCVPISNHLYFYWYRQILGQKVEFLVSFYNNEISEKSEIFDDQFSVERPDGSNFTLKIRSTKLEDSAMYFCASSEGQGRHSPLHFGNGTRLTVT.